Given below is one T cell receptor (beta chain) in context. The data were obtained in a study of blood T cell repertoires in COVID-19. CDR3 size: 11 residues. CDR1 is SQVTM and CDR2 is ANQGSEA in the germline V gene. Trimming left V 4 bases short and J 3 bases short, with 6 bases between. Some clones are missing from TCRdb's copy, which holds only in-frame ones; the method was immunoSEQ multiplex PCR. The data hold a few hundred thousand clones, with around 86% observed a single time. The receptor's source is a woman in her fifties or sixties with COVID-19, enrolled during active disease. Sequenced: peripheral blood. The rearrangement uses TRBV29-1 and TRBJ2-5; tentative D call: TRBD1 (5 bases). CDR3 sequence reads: CSVGQKETQYF. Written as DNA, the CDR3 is TGCAGCGTTGGACAGAAAGAGACCCAGTACTTC.